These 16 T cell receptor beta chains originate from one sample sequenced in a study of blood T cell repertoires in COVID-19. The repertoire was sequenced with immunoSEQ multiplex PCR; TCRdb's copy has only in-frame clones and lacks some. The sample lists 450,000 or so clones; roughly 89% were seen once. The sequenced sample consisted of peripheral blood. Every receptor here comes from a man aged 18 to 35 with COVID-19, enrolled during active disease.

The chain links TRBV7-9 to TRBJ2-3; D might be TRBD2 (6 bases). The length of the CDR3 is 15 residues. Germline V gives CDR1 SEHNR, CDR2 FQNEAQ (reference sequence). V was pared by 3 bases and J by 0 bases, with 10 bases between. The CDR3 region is CASSFPRGSTDTQYF. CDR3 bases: TGTGCCAGCAGCTTCCCCCGGGGGAGCACAGATACGCAGTATTTT.

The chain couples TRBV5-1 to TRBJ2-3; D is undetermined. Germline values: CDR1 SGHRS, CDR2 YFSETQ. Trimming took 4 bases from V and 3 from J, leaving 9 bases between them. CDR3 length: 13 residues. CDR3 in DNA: TGCGCCAGCAGCCCTGCCAGGACAGATACGCAGTATTTT. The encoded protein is CASSPARTDTQYF.

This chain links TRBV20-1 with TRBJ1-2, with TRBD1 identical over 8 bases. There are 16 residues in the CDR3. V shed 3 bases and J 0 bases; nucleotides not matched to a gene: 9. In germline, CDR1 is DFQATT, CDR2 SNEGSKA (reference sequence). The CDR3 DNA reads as TGCAGTGCTAGTGCAGGGGGCGAAGGAGCTAACTATGGCTACACCTTC. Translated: CSASAGGEGANYGYTF.

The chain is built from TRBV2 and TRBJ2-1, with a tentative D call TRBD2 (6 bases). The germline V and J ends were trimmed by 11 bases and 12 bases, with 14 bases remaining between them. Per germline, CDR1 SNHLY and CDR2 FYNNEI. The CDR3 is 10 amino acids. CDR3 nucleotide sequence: TGTGCCTGCCGGGAGAGCCTGCAGTTCTTC. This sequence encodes CACRESLQFF.

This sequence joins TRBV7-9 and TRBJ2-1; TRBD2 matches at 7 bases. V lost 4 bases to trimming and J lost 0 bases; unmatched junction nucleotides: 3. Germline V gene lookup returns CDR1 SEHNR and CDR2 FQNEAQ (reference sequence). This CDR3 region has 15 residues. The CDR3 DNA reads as TGTGCCAGCAGCTACGGGACTAACTCCTACAATGAGCAGTTCTTC. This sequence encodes CASSYGTNSYNEQFF. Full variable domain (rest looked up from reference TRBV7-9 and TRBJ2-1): DTGVSQNPRHKITKRGQNVTFRCDPISEHNRLYWYRQTLGQGPEFLTYFQNEAQLEKSRLLSDRFSAERPKGSFSTLEIQRTEQGDSAMYLCASSYGTNSYNEQFFGPGTRLTVL.

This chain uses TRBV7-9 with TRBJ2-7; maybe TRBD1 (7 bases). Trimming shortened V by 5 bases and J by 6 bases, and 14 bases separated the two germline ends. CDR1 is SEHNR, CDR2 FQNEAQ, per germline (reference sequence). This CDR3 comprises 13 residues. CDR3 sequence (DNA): TGTGCCAGCAGCCCCCGACAGGGAGGCGAGCAGTACTTC. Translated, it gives CASSPRQGGEQYF.

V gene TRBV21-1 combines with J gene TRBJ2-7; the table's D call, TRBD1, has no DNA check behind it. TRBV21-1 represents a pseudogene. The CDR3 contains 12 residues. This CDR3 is CASSIPGHSRYF. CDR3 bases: TGTGCCAGCAGCATTCCGGGACACTCAAGGTACTTC.

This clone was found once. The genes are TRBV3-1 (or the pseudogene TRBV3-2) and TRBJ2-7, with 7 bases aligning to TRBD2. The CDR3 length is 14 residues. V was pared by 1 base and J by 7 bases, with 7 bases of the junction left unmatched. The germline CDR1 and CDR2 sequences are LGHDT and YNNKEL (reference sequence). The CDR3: CASSQVATSHEQYF. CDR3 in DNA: TGTGCCAGCAGCCAAGTTGCGACTAGCCATGAGCAGTACTTC.

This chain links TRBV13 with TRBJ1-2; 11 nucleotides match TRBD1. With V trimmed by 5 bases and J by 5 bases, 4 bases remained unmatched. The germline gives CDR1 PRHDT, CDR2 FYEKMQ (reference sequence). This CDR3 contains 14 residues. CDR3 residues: CASSDGTGGYGYTF. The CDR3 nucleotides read TGTGCCAGCAGCGACGGGACAGGGGGTTATGGCTACACCTTC.

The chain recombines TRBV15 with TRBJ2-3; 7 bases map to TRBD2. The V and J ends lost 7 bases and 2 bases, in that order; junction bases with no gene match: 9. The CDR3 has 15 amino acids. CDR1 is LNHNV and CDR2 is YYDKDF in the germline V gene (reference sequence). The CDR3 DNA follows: TGTGCCACCACTAGCCGGGGGGAAACCACAGATACGCAGTATTTT. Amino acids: CATTSRGETTDTQYF.

CDR3 amino acids: CASSRTGSNTEAFF. In DNA, the CDR3 is TGTGCCAGCAGCCGGACAGGGTCGAACACTGAAGCTTTCTTT. The V and J genes are TRBV5-4 and TRBJ1-1; TRBD1 matches 8 bases. This CDR3 has 14 amino acids. Germline-derived CDR1 and CDR2 are SGHNT and YYREEE (reference sequence). The ends lost 4 bases at V and 1 base at J; junction bases unmatched: 3.

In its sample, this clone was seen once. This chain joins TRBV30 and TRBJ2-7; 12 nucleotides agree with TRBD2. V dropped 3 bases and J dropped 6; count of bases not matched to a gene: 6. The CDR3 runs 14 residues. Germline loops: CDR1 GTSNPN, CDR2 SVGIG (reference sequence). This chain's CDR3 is CAWSGLAGRAEQYF. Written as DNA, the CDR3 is TGTGCCTGGAGCGGACTAGCGGGGAGGGCCGAGCAGTACTTC. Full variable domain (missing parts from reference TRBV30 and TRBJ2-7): SQTIHQWPATLVQPVGSPLSLECTVEGTSNPNLYWYRQAAGRGLQLLFYSVGIGQISSEVPQNLSASRPQDRQFILSSKKLLLSDSGFYLCAWSGLAGRAEQYFGPGTRLTVT.

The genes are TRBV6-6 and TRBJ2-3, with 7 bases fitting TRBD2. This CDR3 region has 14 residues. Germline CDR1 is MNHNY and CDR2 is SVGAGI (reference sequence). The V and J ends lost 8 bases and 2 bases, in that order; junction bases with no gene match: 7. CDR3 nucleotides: TGTGCCAGCTGGGCTAGCGGCTACACAGATACGCAGTATTTT. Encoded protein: CASWASGYTDTQYF.

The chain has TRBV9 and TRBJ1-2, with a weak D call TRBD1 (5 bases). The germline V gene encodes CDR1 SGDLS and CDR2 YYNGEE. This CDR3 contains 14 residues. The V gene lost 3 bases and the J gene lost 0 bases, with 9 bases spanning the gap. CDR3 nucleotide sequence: TGTGCCAGCAGCGCCCCAGGGACTAACTATGGCTACACCTTC. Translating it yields CASSAPGTNYGYTF.

The CDR3 DNA is TGTGCCAGCAGAGACGGGACAGGGGGCGGTTTTGGTGGCTACACCTTC. It yields the protein CASRDGTGGGFGGYTF. This chain connects TRBV2 to TRBJ1-2; 12 bases agree with TRBD1. The CDR3 consists of 16 residues. CDR1 and CDR2 from the germline V gene are SNHLY and FYNNEI. J lost 7 bases, V lost 6 bases, and 12 bases had no gene match.

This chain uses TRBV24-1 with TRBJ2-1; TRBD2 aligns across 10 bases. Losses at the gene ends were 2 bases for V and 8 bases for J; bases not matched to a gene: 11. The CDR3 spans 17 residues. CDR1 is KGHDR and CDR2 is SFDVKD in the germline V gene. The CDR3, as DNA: TGTGCCACCAGTGATTCGCTACCTAGCGGGAGATTGTATGAGCAGTTCTTC. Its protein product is CATSDSLPSGRLYEQFF.